This T cell receptor beta chain was recorded in a study of spatial heterogeneity in lung cancer. About the study: As counted in raw reads, each unique TCR and UMI combination appeared more than ten times on average. General study findings and limits: Tumors with more nonsynonymous mutations had more expanded intratumoral alpha and beta TCRs.

Described time point: sample taken at primary tumor resection. J was trimmed by 0 bases and V by 7 bases; bases with no gene match: 5. CDR3 length: 15 amino acids. CDR1 and CDR2 from the germline V gene are SQVTM and ANQGSEA. TCRdb used MiXCR to reprocess the 5' RACE reads, holding one entry per CDR3 protein. The sample holds about 18,000 distinct CDR3 sequences, 9.5% to 10% seen once. Regarding this clonotype: Its target is unknown. This beta chain is a stray sequence in a library constructed for alpha chains; its clone size is not meaningful.

The chain employs TRBV29-1 and TRBJ2-3; 12 bases fit TRBD2. The receptor was derived from a female donor with early-stage non-small cell lung cancer. Sequenced here: lung tumor tissue, sampled at surgery. The CDR3, as DNA: TGCAGCGCGCGAGGGACTAGCGGGAGCACAGATACGCAGTATTTT. Its translation: CSARGTSGSTDTQYF.